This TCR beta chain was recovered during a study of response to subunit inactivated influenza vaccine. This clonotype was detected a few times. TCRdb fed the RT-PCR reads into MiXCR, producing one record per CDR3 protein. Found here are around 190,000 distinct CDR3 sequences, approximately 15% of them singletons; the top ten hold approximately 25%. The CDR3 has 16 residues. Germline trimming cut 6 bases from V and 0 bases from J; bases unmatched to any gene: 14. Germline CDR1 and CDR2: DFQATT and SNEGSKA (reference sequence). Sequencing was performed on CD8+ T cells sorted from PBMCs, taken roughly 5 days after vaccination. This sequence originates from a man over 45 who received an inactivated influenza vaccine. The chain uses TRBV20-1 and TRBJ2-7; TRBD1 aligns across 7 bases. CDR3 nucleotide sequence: TGCAGTGCACGCCACCCGACCAGGGGGAGCTCCTACGAGCAGTACTTC. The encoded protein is CSARHPTRGSSYEQYF.